What follows describes a single TCR beta chain. Its specificity is unknown. The V gene's germline CDR1 is LNHDA and CDR2 SQIVND (reference sequence). J gave up 2 bases and V 4 bases, and 10 bases lay outside the gene matches. This CDR3 spans 17 amino acids. Time point in this sample: pre-treatment baseline. The sample originates from a study of blood T cell dynamics during melanoma immunotherapy. Study outcomes and limitations: At W3, later disease-control patients showed bifurcated PBMC repertoire changes, unlike progressors.

Measured with immunoSEQ multiplex PCR; TCRdb has only the in-frame clones, and not every one. The table shows approximately 9,600 clones, with around nine tenths occurring only once. The sample in question was blood, obtained from a patient treated with checkpoint blockade. The chain recombines TRBV19 with TRBJ2-2; 7 bases match TRBD2. This sequence was found in a human donor with melanoma. The CDR3 region is CASSRGRASVNTGELFF. The CDR3 nucleotides are TGTGCCAGTAGTAGAGGGAGGGCTAGCGTAAACACCGGGGAGCTGTTTTTT.